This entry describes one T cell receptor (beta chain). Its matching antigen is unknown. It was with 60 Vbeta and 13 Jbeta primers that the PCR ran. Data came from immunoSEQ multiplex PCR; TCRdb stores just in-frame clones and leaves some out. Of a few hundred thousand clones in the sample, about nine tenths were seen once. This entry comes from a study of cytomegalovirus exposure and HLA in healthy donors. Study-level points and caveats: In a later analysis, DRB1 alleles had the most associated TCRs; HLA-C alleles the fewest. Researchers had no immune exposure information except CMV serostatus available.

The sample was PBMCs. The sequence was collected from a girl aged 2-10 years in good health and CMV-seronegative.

The CDR3 bases are TGTGCCAGTAGCCTCCTCGGACAGGGATTGAGGACCTCTAGCACAGATACGCAGTATTTT. Translated: CASSLLGQGLRTSSTDTQYF. This rearrangement joins TRBV19 to TRBJ2-3; 8 bases agree with TRBD1. Germline V lookup: CDR1 LNHDA, CDR2 SQIVND (reference sequence). V trimming: 6 bases; J trimming: 0 bases; junction bases outside the gene matches: 20. The length of the CDR3 is 20 residues.